Listed below are T cell receptor beta chains from one sample, sequenced in a study of vaccination and CD4 T cells after COVID-19. TCRdb processed the PCR reads anew with MiXCR; each CDR3 protein has one entry. Of more than 15,000 distinct CDR3 sequences in the sample, around three fifths are singletons; the top ten hold approximately 7.5%. No antigen is known for these receptors. Specimen: CD4+ T cells from blood, cultured in vitro. The receptors originated from a human donor who had recovered from COVID-19. The CDR3 runs from the conserved cysteine through the conserved F or W. The order of the fields is D gene, J gene, V gene, clone size, CDR3 DNA, CDR3 protein. A D gene is named only where the DNA matches it firmly. Size tells how often a clone was seen (once, few, many) or the class of an expanded clone, and some rows leave it out.

d_call: .
j_call: TRBJ1-5
v_call: TRBV7-8
clone_size: few
cdr3_nt: TGTGCCAGCAGTCGACGGGACACGGGGGGCCAGCCCCAGCATTTT
cdr3_aa: CASSRRDTGGQPQHF

d_call: TRBD1
j_call: TRBJ1-2
v_call: TRBV12-3/TRBV12-4
clone_size: large
cdr3_nt: TGTGCCAGCAGTCCGACAGGGGGTAACTATGGCTACACCTTC
cdr3_aa: CASSPTGGNYGYTF

d_call: .
j_call: TRBJ2-7
v_call: TRBV6-2/TRBV6-3
clone_size: .
cdr3_nt: TGTGCCAGCAGTAAAGATATCTACGAGCAGTACTTC
cdr3_aa: CASSKDIYEQYF

d_call: .
j_call: TRBJ1-6
v_call: TRBV15
clone_size: .
cdr3_nt: TGTGCCACCGCCCCCGGGGCGGATTCACCCCTCCACTTT
cdr3_aa: CATAPGADSPLHF

d_call: .
j_call: TRBJ1-1
v_call: TRBV7-9
clone_size: .
cdr3_nt: TGTGCCAGCAGTTCTGGACAGTCAAACACTGAAGCTTTCTTT
cdr3_aa: CASSSGQSNTEAFF

d_call: TRBD2
j_call: TRBJ2-5
v_call: TRBV15
clone_size: few
cdr3_nt: TGTGCCACCAGCAGAGATCGACTAGCGGGAGGCCGGGAGACCCAGTACTTC
cdr3_aa: CATSRDRLAGGRETQYF

d_call: .
j_call: TRBJ1-1
v_call: TRBV30
clone_size: .
cdr3_nt: TGTGCCTGGAGTGTACAGGTCAGTGGGACTGAAGCTTTCTTT
cdr3_aa: CAWSVQVSGTEAFF

d_call: .
j_call: TRBJ1-1
v_call: TRBV28
clone_size: .
cdr3_nt: TGTGCCAGCAGTGGACAGTTACCTGAAGCTTTCTTT
cdr3_aa: CASSGQLPEAFF

d_call: .
j_call: TRBJ2-2
v_call: TRBV12-3/TRBV12-4
clone_size: .
cdr3_nt: TGTGCCAGCAGTCCTGGACTGTGGACCGGGGAGCTGTTTTTT
cdr3_aa: CASSPGLWTGELFF

d_call: .
j_call: TRBJ1-4
v_call: TRBV6-1
clone_size: few
cdr3_nt: TGTGCCAGCAGGGAGAGAGGACAAAGGGGGGAAAAACTGTTTTTT
cdr3_aa: CASRERGQRGEKLFF

d_call: .
j_call: TRBJ1-5
v_call: TRBV6-5
clone_size: .
cdr3_nt: TGTGCCAGCAGTTCTGGACCGAGCTCCGATAGCAATCAGCCCCAGCATTTT
cdr3_aa: CASSSGPSSDSNQPQHF

d_call: .
j_call: TRBJ1-1
v_call: TRBV20-1
clone_size: .
cdr3_nt: TGCAGGGGGACGGGACCTATGAACACTGAAGCTTTCTTT
cdr3_aa: CRGTGPMNTEAFF

d_call: .
j_call: TRBJ2-7
v_call: TRBV2
clone_size: .
cdr3_nt: TGTGCCAGCAGGGAATCGGGACATCCCTACGAGCAGTACTTC
cdr3_aa: CASRESGHPYEQYF

d_call: TRBD1
j_call: TRBJ2-1
v_call: TRBV11-3
clone_size: few
cdr3_nt: TGTGCCAGCAGCTCCTACTCGACAGGGAACAATGAGCAGTTCTTC
cdr3_aa: CASSSYSTGNNEQFF

d_call: TRBD1
j_call: TRBJ1-1
v_call: TRBV12-3/TRBV12-4
clone_size: few
cdr3_nt: TGTGCCAGCAGTTCCAGGACAGGGTCCGTTCCTTTCTTT
cdr3_aa: CASSSRTGSVPFF

d_call: TRBD1
j_call: TRBJ1-6
v_call: TRBV28
clone_size: .
cdr3_nt: TGTGCCAGCAGGTCGGGACAGAGATATAATTCACCCCTCCACTTT
cdr3_aa: CASRSGQRYNSPLHF

d_call: .
j_call: TRBJ2-2
v_call: TRBV2
clone_size: .
cdr3_nt: TGTGCCAGCTCCCTCGGGAACACCGGGGAGCTGTTTTTT
cdr3_aa: CASSLGNTGELFF

d_call: .
j_call: TRBJ1-2
v_call: TRBV11-2
clone_size: few
cdr3_nt: TGTGCCAGCAGCCCTCCGACAGTCTATGGCTACACCTTC
cdr3_aa: CASSPPTVYGYTF

d_call: TRBD1
j_call: TRBJ1-2
v_call: TRBV25-1
clone_size: .
cdr3_nt: TGTGCCAGCAGTGATGGGTGGACAGGGGAGGGCTACACCTTC
cdr3_aa: CASSDGWTGEGYTF

d_call: TRBD1
j_call: TRBJ1-1
v_call: TRBV6-1
clone_size: few
cdr3_nt: TGTGCCAGCAAAGACAGGGGCACTGAAGCTTTCTTT
cdr3_aa: CASKDRGTEAFF

d_call: .
j_call: TRBJ2-1
v_call: TRBV12-3/TRBV12-4
clone_size: .
cdr3_nt: TGTGCCAGCAGCCTGGACCAGGCCTACAATGAGCAGTTCTTC
cdr3_aa: CASSLDQAYNEQFF

d_call: .
j_call: TRBJ1-1
v_call: TRBV5-4
clone_size: .
cdr3_nt: TGTGCCAGCAGCACGGGGATTTTCGAGGGAACTGAAGCTTTCTTT
cdr3_aa: CASSTGIFEGTEAFF

d_call: .
j_call: TRBJ2-5
v_call: TRBV7-2
clone_size: few
cdr3_nt: TGTGCCAGCAGCGAGAGCTCGGCTACCTCAATCAAGACCCAGTACTTC
cdr3_aa: CASSESSATSIKTQYF

d_call: .
j_call: TRBJ1-5
v_call: TRBV5-1
clone_size: .
cdr3_nt: TGCGCCAGCAGCTGGGGCTATGGCAATCAGCCCCAGCATTTT
cdr3_aa: CASSWGYGNQPQHF

d_call: TRBD1
j_call: TRBJ2-7
v_call: TRBV19
clone_size: .
cdr3_nt: TGTGCCAGTGGGGACTGGACAGGGCGTATCCGGGAGCAGTACTTC
cdr3_aa: CASGDWTGRIREQYF

d_call: .
j_call: TRBJ2-1
v_call: TRBV27
clone_size: .
cdr3_nt: TGTGCCAGCAGTCCCCGACTAGCCGGCCCAGGGGTAAATGAGCAGTTCTTC
cdr3_aa: CASSPRLAGPGVNEQFF

d_call: .
j_call: TRBJ1-1
v_call: TRBV24-1
clone_size: few
cdr3_nt: TGTGCCACCAGTGACCCCCAGGAGAACACTGAAGCTTTCTTT
cdr3_aa: CATSDPQENTEAFF

d_call: .
j_call: TRBJ2-2
v_call: TRBV5-4
clone_size: .
cdr3_nt: TGTGCCAGCCAGAGGCTGGGGGACACCGGGGAGCTGTTTTTT
cdr3_aa: CASQRLGDTGELFF

d_call: TRBD2
j_call: TRBJ2-1
v_call: TRBV6-2/TRBV6-3
clone_size: .
cdr3_nt: TGTGCCAGCAGGGTTGGCCTAGCGGGAGATAGCTTCTACAATGAGCAGTTCTTC
cdr3_aa: CASRVGLAGDSFYNEQFF

d_call: .
j_call: TRBJ2-3
v_call: TRBV12-3/TRBV12-4
clone_size: once
cdr3_nt: TGTGCCAGCAGTTTAGGGGCAGGGGGGAGGACAGATACGCAGTATTTT
cdr3_aa: CASSLGAGGRTDTQYF

d_call: .
j_call: TRBJ2-7
v_call: TRBV7-8
clone_size: .
cdr3_nt: TGTGCCAGCAGCTTAGTGGGGAGAGGCGAGCAGTACTTC
cdr3_aa: CASSLVGRGEQYF

d_call: .
j_call: TRBJ2-5
v_call: TRBV29-1
clone_size: .
cdr3_nt: TGCAGCGCCACCAGGGGTTCAGGACAAGAGACCCAGTACTTC
cdr3_aa: CSATRGSGQETQYF

d_call: .
j_call: TRBJ1-6
v_call: TRBV5-4
clone_size: few
cdr3_nt: TGTGCCAGCAGCGCGGACCCTAGCTCCTATAATTCACCCCTCCACTTT
cdr3_aa: CASSADPSSYNSPLHF

d_call: .
j_call: TRBJ1-2
v_call: TRBV6-1
clone_size: .
cdr3_nt: TGTGCCAGCAGTGAAAGGGACGGCTATGGCTACACCTTC
cdr3_aa: CASSERDGYGYTF

d_call: TRBD2
j_call: TRBJ2-5
v_call: TRBV5-4
clone_size: .
cdr3_nt: TGTGCCAGCAGCTTGAGTCAGGGAGGGGAGACCCAGTACTTC
cdr3_aa: CASSLSQGGETQYF

d_call: .
j_call: TRBJ1-1
v_call: TRBV30
clone_size: .
cdr3_nt: TGTGCCTGGAGCCGGTGGAGGGTCGCGACTGAAGCTTTCTTT
cdr3_aa: CAWSRWRVATEAFF

d_call: .
j_call: TRBJ1-6
v_call: TRBV19
clone_size: .
cdr3_nt: TGTGCCAGTAGTGTGTACGGGACGGGGAATTCACCCCTCCACTTT
cdr3_aa: CASSVYGTGNSPLHF